The clone carrying this TCR beta chain was detected only a few times. The CDR3 totals 13 residues. Trimming cost V 5 bases and J 9 bases, with 15 bases left between them. Germline V gene data show CDR1 as SGHRS and CDR2 as YFSETQ. TCRdb used MiXCR to reprocess the RT-PCR reads, holding one entry per CDR3 protein. The table includes about 680,000 distinct CDR3 sequences, 11% to 15% detected once. Sample: memory CD4+ T cells from blood. This clonotype was obtained from a female donor in good health, serving as a healthy control. The V gene is TRBV5-1, the J gene TRBJ2-4, with a tentative D call TRBD2 (7 bases). This CDR3 is CASRTEGGGIQYF. The CDR3 DNA follows: TGCGCCAGCAGGACTGAGGGGGGGGGCATTCAGTACTTC.